This paragraph reports one T cell receptor (beta chain). Profiled with immunoSEQ multiplex PCR; TCRdb holds only in-frame clones, not every one. Here the sample spans around 230,000 clones, about 87% being singletons. This CDR3 spans 13 amino acids. Cohort placement rested on clinical history that participants reported themselves. This record belongs to a study of blood T cell repertoires in COVID-19. For the study at large: The United States, Italy and Spain were the sources of the acute and convalescent COVID-19 samples.

The rearrangement uses TRBV21-1 and TRBJ2-1; the listed D gene, TRBD2, was not tested against the DNA. TRBV21-1 is a pseudogene segment. Sequences were obtained from PBMCs or T cells enriched from blood (not recorded which). This sequence originates from a woman aged 40 to 50 with acute COVID-19. The chain's CDR3 is CAGYPEGYNEQFF. The CDR3 DNA follows: TGTGCCGGGTACCCAGAGGGCTACAATGAGCAGTTCTTC.